Included here is one TCR beta chain sequence, with context. This sample also contains other DNA sequences that code for the same CDR3. This record belongs to a study of shared clonotypes between healthy human individuals. In the study overall: CD4 naive cells filled three plates per donor, CD4 memory three, CD8 naive two and CD8 memory one.

Produced via immunoSEQ multiplex PCR; TCRdb's table is partial and in-frame only. The table records 2 million to 2.5 million clones, just over 90% of them present only once. V lost 5 bases and J lost 4; bases outside the gene matches: 6. The CDR3 loop spans 14 amino acids. The germline V gene encodes CDR1 SEHNR and CDR2 FQNEAQ (reference sequence). This TCR came from a man aged 18 to 30 in good health. Some clones in this sample may be carry-over from other donors' samples. Source material: naive CD4+ T cells from PBMCs. Subset meaning: CD45RA+ positively selected. This chain uses TRBV7-9 with TRBJ1-1; TRBD1 aligns across 8 bases. CDR3 loop: CASSLQGVGTEAFF. The CDR3 DNA follows: TGTGCCAGCAGCCTACAGGGGGTTGGCACTGAAGCTTTCTTT. Looking up the rest from reference TRBV7-9 and TRBJ1-1 gives the full variable domain: DTGVSQNPRHKITKRGQNVTFRCDPISEHNRLYWYRQTLGQGPEFLTYFQNEAQLEKSRLLSDRFSAERPKGSFSTLEIQRTEQGDSAMYLCASSLQGVGTEAFFGQGTRLTVV.